Included here is one T cell receptor (beta chain) sequence, with context. Assay used: immunoSEQ multiplex PCR; TCRdb lists only in-frame clones, some missing. The table lists a few hundred thousand clones, roughly 90% of them singletons, with about 2.2% in the top ten. V lost 4 bases and J lost 7, with 14 bases in between. This CDR3 spans 13 amino acids. CDR1 is SGHRS, CDR2 YFSETQ, per germline. The sample belongs to a study of blood T cell repertoires in COVID-19. The chain has TRBV5-1 and TRBJ1-2; D might be TRBD1 (5 bases). The clonotype was recovered from a woman in her fifties or sixties with acute or convalescent COVID-19. Input material: peripheral blood. Here the CDR3 reads CASSQGDLGGYTF. In DNA form, the CDR3 reads TGCGCCAGCAGCCAAGGGGATCTGGGTGGCTACACCTTC.